The T cell receptor beta chain under discussion was sequenced for a study of OX40 agonist ivuxolimab in advanced cancers. About the study: A diagnosis of hepatocellular carcinoma, melanoma, renal cell or head and neck cancer was present in dose-escalation patients. Whole-study results and caveats: Among the lowest peripheral clonal expansion occurred in 0.1-3.0 mg/kg partial responders. A proportion of nonresponders additionally exhibited low normalized T-cell clonal expansion.

Germline CDR1 reads GTSNPN; CDR2 reads SVGIG (reference sequence). The CDR3 runs to 14 residues. Trimming took 5 bases from V and 0 from J; bases not matched to a gene: 5. As regards this clone: Its antigen is not known.

Cycle 7 day 1, cycle 4 day 1, and baseline were the timepoints at which blood was sampled. TCRdb's copy holds only in-frame clones and misses some; the assay was immunoSEQ multiplex PCR. The sample holds over 45,000 clones; approximately 86% are singletons and the top ten take 2.5% to 3.5%. This specimen was CD4+ or CD8+ T cells sorted from blood, taken in a trial of the OX40 agonist ivuxolimab. The TCR sequence derives from an adult with an advanced solid tumor such as melanoma, head and neck, liver or kidney cancer. The V and J genes are TRBV30 and TRBJ1-1; 8 bases fit TRBD1. CDR3 DNA: TGTGCCTGGGGACAGGGCTGGATGAACACTGAAGCTTTCTTT. Its protein is CAWGQGWMNTEAFF.